The present entry profiles one T cell receptor beta chain with its context. Germline V CDR1 and CDR2: MGHRA, YSYEKL. V gave up 1 base and J gave up 0 bases, with 14 bases separating them. The CDR3 covers 17 residues. The data were taken from a study of T cell changes during pregnancy in multiple sclerosis. Profiling relied on immunoSEQ multiplex PCR, and the TCRdb table lists in-frame clones only, not all of them. The sample holds approximately 44,000 clones; 90% are singletons and the top ten take 6.5% to 9%. The sequenced sample was CD8+ T cells from peripheral blood mononuclear cells, obtained in the third trimester of pregnancy. The chain couples TRBV4-1 to TRBJ2-3; no reliable D call. The source of this sequence is a female donor with multiple sclerosis, enrolled in a pregnancy study. In DNA, the CDR3 is TGCGCCAGCAGCCAAGTCACCAGCGAAACTAGCACAGATACGCAGTATTTT. Translating gives CASSQVTSETSTDTQYF.